Below are 6 T cell receptor beta chains sequenced from a single sample in a study of CD8 T cells in ankylosing spondylitis. Using its own MiXCR run on the 5' RACE reads, TCRdb lists one record per CDR3 protein. The data hold around 280,000 distinct CDR3 sequences, with about 20% observed a single time. Sequencing was done on a sample of blood, either unsorted or a sorted T cell fraction (not recorded which). These receptors all stem from a male donor with ankylosing spondylitis or in good health (not recorded which).

Turning to this clonotype: At one of its ends the junction is not consistent with the germline gene, which may arise from a read error. The J gene is TRBJ2-3, the V gene TRBV5-1; D gene ambiguous. The germline CDR1 and CDR2 sequences are SGHRS and YFSETQ. The CDR3 runs to 11 residues. The DNA of the CDR3 is TGCGCCAGAAGCTTGATAGATACGCAGTATTTT. This gives the protein CARSLIDTQYF.

This clonotype was found a few times. CDR3 region: CASSPDPRGRTGELFF. The CDR3 nucleotides read TGCGCCAGCAGCCCGGACCCGAGGGGGCGTACCGGGGAGCTGTTTTTT. The V call is TRBV5-1, the J call TRBJ2-2, with TRBD1 identical over 7 bases. The CDR3 consists of 16 residues. Germline V gene lookup returns CDR1 SGHRS and CDR2 YFSETQ. V trimming: 4 bases; J trimming: 5 bases; junction bases outside the gene matches: 11.

The chain combines TRBV9 with TRBJ2-1; the match to TRBD2 covers 7 bases. V shed 3 bases and J 4 bases; nucleotides not matched to a gene: 10. Germline CDR1 reads SGDLS; CDR2 reads YYNGEE. The CDR3 sequence is 16 residues long. CDR3 protein: CASSARDYNSYNEQFF. CDR3 bases: TGTGCCAGCAGCGCCCGGGACTACAACTCGTACAATGAGCAGTTCTTC.

The chain carries TRBV27 and TRBJ2-6; the D is unclear. The germline CDR1 and CDR2 sequences are MNHEY and SMNVEV (reference sequence). The CDR3 consists of 13 residues. V was cut by 1 base and J by 3 bases, with 1 base left in between. The CDR3 DNA reads TGTGCCAGCAGTTTATTTGGGGCCAACGTCCTGACTTTC. This gives the protein CASSLFGANVLTF.

The chain employs TRBV7-2 and TRBJ2-1; 10 bases fit TRBD2. The CDR3 has 15 residues. Germline trimming cut 5 bases from V and 5 bases from J; bases unmatched to any gene: 6. CDR1 SGHTA and CDR2 FQGNSA come from the germline V gene. In nucleotides, the CDR3 is TGTGCCAGCAGCCGCCAGCGGGGGGGCCACAATGAGCAGTTCTTC. Protein product: CASSRQRGGHNEQFF.

The chain employs TRBV12-3 or TRBV12-4 and TRBJ2-4; D is unresolved. The CDR3 runs 13 residues. The V gene lost 3 bases and the J gene lost 4 bases, with 7 bases spanning the gap. The CDR3 DNA is TGTGCCAGCAGTTTGGACGGGAAAAACATTCAGTACTTC. Translation gives CASSLDGKNIQYF.